This T cell receptor beta chain was captured by sequencing in a study of CD8+CD57+ T cells in acquired aplastic anemia (dated by TCRdb to between 2017 and 2018). At the level of the whole study: Extracted DNA from sorted CD4+ and CD8+ cells averaged 3.2 ug, ranging from roughly 0.2 to 30 ug. A CD8+CD57+ expansion meant a frequency higher than the mean frequency seen in healthy subjects.

Study-level results and caveats: CD8+ Simpson's diversity did not differ significantly between patients and healthy controls (P=0.060). Roughly 30 CD8+ CDR3 sequences were found to be shared between patients and controls, but these sequences appeared to be highly expressed in patients and within the immunodominant clones of the patients.

Taken from the germline V gene (reference sequence), the CDR1 and CDR2 loops are LNHDA and SQIVND. For this chain, trimming is 3 bases at the V end and 6 bases at the J end, and the number of junction bases without a gene match is 2. From the cysteine through the phenylalanine, the CDR3 covers 14 amino acids. The kept DNA is CDR3 alone, 42 bases in frame from the first base. Flow cytometry had shown CD8+CD57+ cell expansion in the patients selected for sequencing. Every patient had severe acquired aplastic anemia, diagnosed using the International Study of Aplastic Anemia and Agranulocytosis and Camitta criteria. At the time blood was sampled, none of the patients had received any therapy. TCR repertoires of sorted CD4+ and CD8+ blood T cells from severe aplastic anemia patients and healthy subjects were deep-sequenced in the study. In the USA, patient enrollment took place under clinicaltrials.gov protocols 00001620, 01623167, 00001397, 00071045, 00081523 and 00961064. Ficoll-Paque density gradient centrifugation was used to isolate peripheral blood mononuclear cells. Before DNA extraction, CD4+ and CD8+ T cells were sorted with FACS or magnetic beads.

This clonotype was recorded many times. What antigen it recognizes has not been identified. No quality values exist for individual bases; no much larger clone is one base distant. Genomic DNA served as template for TCR beta VDJ combination and CDR3 sequence profiling. An Illumina HiSeq 2000 was the platform used for TCR repertoire sequencing. In the paper's pipeline: TRBV/TRBJ rearrangement plots, CDR3 size and DJ length profiles, and Simpson's diversity index were used to assess repertoires. The immunodominant clone was defined as the most abundant DNA sequence in deep sequencing data. CDR3 amino acid sequences were checked for sharing across subjects and were also compared against the VDJdb database and published repertoires. Using fastp at Q25 and MiXCR, TCRdb reprocessed the public reads and kept productive beta chains. When rows share a CDR3 protein, they turn into one entry using the most common DNA and genes. The V and J calls were determined by TCRdb, not by the authors. The table for this sample lists about 120,000 distinct CDR3 sequences; approximately 50% of them were counted only once. The ten biggest clones cover 25% to 30% of the sample.

This clonotype originated in a human donor with aplastic anemia. Input material: sorted CD4+, CD8+, or CD8+CD57+ T cells (not recorded which) from PBMCs. The rearranged segments are TRBV19 and TRBJ1-5, with 10 central nucleotides matching TRBD1. The sequence in DNA is TGTGCCAGTAGTATCAGGGACAGGGGTCAGCCCCAGCATTTT. Its translation reads: CASSIRDRGQPQHF.